This T cell receptor beta chain appears in the sequencing data of a study of control samples from healthy donors and cancer patients. Here immunoSEQ multiplex PCR was the method, and the copy in TCRdb shows in-frame clones only, minus some. In total, the table holds roughly 200,000 clones. The V gene's germline CDR1 is SGHAT and CDR2 FQNNGV. The germline V and J ends were trimmed by 6 bases and 5 bases, with 23 bases remaining between them. This CDR3 region has 16 residues. V usage is TRBV11-2 and J usage is TRBJ2-7, with a weak D call TRBD1 (6 bases). The sample consisted of blood. The TCR originated in a woman aged 25 to 39 in good health. CDR3 DNA: TGTGCCAGCAGTCCTAACCAGGGGAACGTTGGACACGAGCAGTACTTC. Its protein is CASSPNQGNVGHEQYF. The whole variable domain, filled in from reference TRBV11-2 and TRBJ2-7, reads EAGVAQSPRYKIIEKRQSVAFWCNPISGHATLYWYQQILGQGPKLLIQFQNNGVVDDSQLPKDRFSAERLKGVDSTLKIQPAKLEDSAVYLCASSPNQGNVGHEQYFGPGTRLTVT.